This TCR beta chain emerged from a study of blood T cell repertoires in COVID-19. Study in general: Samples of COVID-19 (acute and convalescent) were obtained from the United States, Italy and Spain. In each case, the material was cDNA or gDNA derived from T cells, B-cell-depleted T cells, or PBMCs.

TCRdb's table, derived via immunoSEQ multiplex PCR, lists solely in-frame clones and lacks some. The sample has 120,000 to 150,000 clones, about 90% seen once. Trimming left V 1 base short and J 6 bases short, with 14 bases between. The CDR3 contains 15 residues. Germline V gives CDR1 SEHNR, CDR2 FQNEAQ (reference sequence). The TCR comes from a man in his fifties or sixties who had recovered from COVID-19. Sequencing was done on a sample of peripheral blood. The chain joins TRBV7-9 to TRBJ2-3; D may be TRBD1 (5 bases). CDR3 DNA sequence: TGTGCCAGCAGCTTAGGTCAGGACAACCTGGATACGCAGTATTTT. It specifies CASSLGQDNLDTQYF.